The rows below give T cell receptor beta chains drawn from one sample of a study of post-analysis software for immune sequencing data. TCRdb redid the calling of the PCR reads with MiXCR, one entry per CDR3 protein. The sample lists around 700,000 distinct CDR3 sequences; approximately 59% were seen once. The sequenced sample consisted of blood. The receptors shown here come from a girl aged 2 to 9 with multiple sclerosis. Each CDR3 is given with its conserved first and last residue. A D gene is named only where the DNA matches it firmly. Size tells how often a clone was seen (once, few, many) or the class of an expanded clone, and some rows leave it out.

>-|TRBJ1-5|TRBV20-1|-
TGCAGTGCAGTACAGGGAACCCAGGCGCCCCAGCATTTT
CSAVQGTQAPQHF
>-|TRBJ2-3|TRBV18|-
TGTGCCAGCTCACCACGGTACAGGGATGATACGCAGTATTTT
CASSPRYRDDTQYF
>once|TRBJ1-4|TRBV6-6|-
TGTGCCAGCAGTTACGATCCTGAGGGGGTTGAAAAACTGTTTTTT
CASSYDPEGVEKLFF
>-|TRBJ2-1|TRBV28|-
TGTGCCAGCAGCAAGCGGAGGGGGTCCTACAATGAGCAGTTCTTC
CASSKRRGSYNEQFF
>-|TRBJ2-1|TRBV7-2|-
TGTGCCAGCAGCGTCCAGGGGGGGGCGGAGGGGAGGAATGAGCAGTTCTTC
CASSVQGGAEGRNEQFF
>-|TRBJ2-1|TRBV4-1|TRBD2
TGCGCCAGCAGCCAAGCTAGCGGGAGTAGAGATGAGCAGTTCTTC
CASSQASGSRDEQFF
>-|TRBJ2-7|TRBV11-2|-
TGTGCCAGCAGGTATTTAAACGAGCAGTACTTC
CASRYLNEQYF
>-|TRBJ1-2|TRBV18|-
TGTGCCAGCTCACACGAGAACTATGGCTACACCTTC
CASSHENYGYTF
>-|TRBJ2-6|TRBV27|-
TGTGCCAGCAGTTCCGCAGCAGGGGCCAACGTCCTGACTTTC
CASSSAAGANVLTF
>-|TRBJ2-3|TRBV29-1|TRBD2
TGCAGCGTTACGGGACTAGCGGGAGGGCTCGATACGCAGTATTTT
CSVTGLAGGLDTQYF
>-|TRBJ2-5|TRBV9|-
TGTGCCAGCAGCGTAGAAGGGACCCAAGAGACCCAGTACTTC
CASSVEGTQETQYF
>-|TRBJ2-3|TRBV15|-
TGTGCCACCAGCGGATTCACAGATACGCAGTATTTT
CATSGFTDTQYF
>-|TRBJ2-5|TRBV4-3|TRBD2
TGCGCCAGCAGCCAAGATCCAGCGGGGGTCCAAGAGACCCAGTACTTC
CASSQDPAGVQETQYF
>-|TRBJ2-3|TRBV15|-
TGTGCCACCAGCGGGGGAAATACGCAGTATTTT
CATSGGNTQYF
>-|TRBJ2-1|TRBV29-1|TRBD2
TGCAGCGTTGAGGATTGGCGGGAGGGCCGGGATGAGCAGTTCTTC
CSVEDWREGRDEQFF
>-|TRBJ2-5|TRBV29-1|TRBD1
TGCAGCGGTGTCGGGACAGGCGGGGAGACCCAGTACTTC
CSGVGTGGETQYF
>-|TRBJ2-7|TRBV28|-
TGTGCCAGCAGCTCCGAAACCCTCTACGAGCAGTACTTC
CASSSETLYEQYF
>-|TRBJ2-3|TRBV19|TRBD2
TGTGCCAGTACCTTAGCGGGAGGGTACACAGATACGCAGTATTTT
CASTLAGGYTDTQYF